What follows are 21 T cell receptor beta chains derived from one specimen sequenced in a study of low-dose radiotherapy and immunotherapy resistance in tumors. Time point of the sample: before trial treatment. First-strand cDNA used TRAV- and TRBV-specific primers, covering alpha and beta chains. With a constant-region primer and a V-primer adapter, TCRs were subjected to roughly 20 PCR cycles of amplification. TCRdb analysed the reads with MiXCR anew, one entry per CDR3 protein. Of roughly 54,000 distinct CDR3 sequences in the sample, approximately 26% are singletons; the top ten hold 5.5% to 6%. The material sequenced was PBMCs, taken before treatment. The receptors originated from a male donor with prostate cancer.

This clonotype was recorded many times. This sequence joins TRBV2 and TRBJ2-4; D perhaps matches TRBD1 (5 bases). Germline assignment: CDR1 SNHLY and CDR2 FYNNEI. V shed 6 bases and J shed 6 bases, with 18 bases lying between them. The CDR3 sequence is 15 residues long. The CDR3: CASSERTSLGNIQYF. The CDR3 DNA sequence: TGTGCCAGCAGCGAAAGGACATCCTTGGGAAACATTCAGTACTTC.

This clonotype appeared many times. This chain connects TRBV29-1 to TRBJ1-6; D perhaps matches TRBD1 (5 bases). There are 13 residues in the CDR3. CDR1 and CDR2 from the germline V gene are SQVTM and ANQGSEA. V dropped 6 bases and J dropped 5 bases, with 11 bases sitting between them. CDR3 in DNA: TGCAGCGTCGTCCAGGGAGATAATTCACCCCTCCACTTT. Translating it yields CSVVQGDNSPLHF.

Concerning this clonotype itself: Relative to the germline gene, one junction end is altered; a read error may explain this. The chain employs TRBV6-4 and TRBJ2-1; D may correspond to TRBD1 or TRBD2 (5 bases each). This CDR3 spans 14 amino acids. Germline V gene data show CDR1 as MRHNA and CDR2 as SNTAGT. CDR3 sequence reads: CPSSDSLVGDEQFF. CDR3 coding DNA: TGTCCCAGTAGTGACTCTCTAGTGGGGGATGAGCAGTTCTTC.

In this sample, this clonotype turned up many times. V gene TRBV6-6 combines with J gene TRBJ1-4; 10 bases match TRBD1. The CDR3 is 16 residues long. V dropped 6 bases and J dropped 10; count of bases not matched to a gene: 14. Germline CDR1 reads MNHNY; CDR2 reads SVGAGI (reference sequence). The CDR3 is CASSTIRDRGSGKLFF. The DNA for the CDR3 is TGTGCCAGCAGCACTATCCGGGACAGGGGCAGCGGAAAACTGTTTTTT.

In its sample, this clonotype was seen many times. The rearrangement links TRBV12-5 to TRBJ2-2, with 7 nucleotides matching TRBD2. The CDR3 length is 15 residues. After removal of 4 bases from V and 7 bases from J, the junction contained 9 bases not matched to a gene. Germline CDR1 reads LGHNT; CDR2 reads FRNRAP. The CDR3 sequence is CASGSDRLAIGELFF. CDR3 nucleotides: TGTGCTAGTGGTTCTGATAGACTAGCAATCGGGGAGCTGTTTTTT.

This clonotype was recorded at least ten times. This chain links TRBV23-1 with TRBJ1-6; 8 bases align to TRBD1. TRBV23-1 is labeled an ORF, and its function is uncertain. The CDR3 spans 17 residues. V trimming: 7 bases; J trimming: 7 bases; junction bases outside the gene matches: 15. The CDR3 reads CASIPRDRKDLNSPLHF. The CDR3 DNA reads TGCGCCAGCATTCCCCGGGACAGGAAAGACCTAAATTCACCCCTCCACTTT.

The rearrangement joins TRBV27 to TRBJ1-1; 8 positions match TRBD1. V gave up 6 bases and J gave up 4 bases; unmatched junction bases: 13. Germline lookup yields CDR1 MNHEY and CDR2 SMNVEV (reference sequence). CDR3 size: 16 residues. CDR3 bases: TGTGCCAGCAGAAATCTCCAGGGGGCCCAGGGCACTGAAGCTTTCTTT. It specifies CASRNLQGAQGTEAFF.

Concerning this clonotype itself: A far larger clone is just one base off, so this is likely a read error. CDR3 DNA: TGTGCTAGTGGTTCGACAGTTTCCAAAGTTGATGAGCAGTACTTC. Translation: CASGSTVSKVDEQYF. V is TRBV12-5 and J is TRBJ2-7; a possible D gene is TRBD1 (5 bases). V lost 4 bases, J lost 7 bases, and 20 bases lay in between. Germline V gene data show CDR1 as LGHNT and CDR2 as FRNRAP. There are 15 residues in the CDR3.

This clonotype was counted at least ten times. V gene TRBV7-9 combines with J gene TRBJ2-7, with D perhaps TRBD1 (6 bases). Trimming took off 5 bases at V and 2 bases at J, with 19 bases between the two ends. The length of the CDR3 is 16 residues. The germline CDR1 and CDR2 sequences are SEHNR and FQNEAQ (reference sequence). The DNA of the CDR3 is TGTGCCAGCAGCCCCCCCCGGGCGACAGGCCCCTACGAGCAGTACTTC. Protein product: CASSPPRATGPYEQYF.

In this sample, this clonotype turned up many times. The CDR3 sequence: CSATEGGYGYTF. Here the CDR3 DNA reads TGCAGTGCTACCGAGGGCGGCTATGGCTACACCTTC. The genes are TRBV20-1 and TRBJ1-2, with D uncertain. Per germline, CDR1 DFQATT and CDR2 SNEGSKA (reference sequence). This CDR3 is built from 12 residues. V dropped 4 bases and J dropped 4 bases, with 10 bases sitting between them.

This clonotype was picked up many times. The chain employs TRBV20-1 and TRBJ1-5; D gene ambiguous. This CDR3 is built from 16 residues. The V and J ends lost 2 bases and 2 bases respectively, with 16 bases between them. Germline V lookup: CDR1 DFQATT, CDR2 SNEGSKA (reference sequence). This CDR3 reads CSARLGYESGNQPQHF. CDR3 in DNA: TGCAGTGCTAGACTGGGGTATGAGTCCGGCAATCAGCCCCAGCATTTT.

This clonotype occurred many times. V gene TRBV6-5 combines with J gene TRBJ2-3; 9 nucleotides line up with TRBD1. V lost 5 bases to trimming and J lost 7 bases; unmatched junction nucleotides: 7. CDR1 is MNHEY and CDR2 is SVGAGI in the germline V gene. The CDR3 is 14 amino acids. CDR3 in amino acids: CASSERGQGNTQYF. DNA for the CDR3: TGTGCCAGCAGTGAAAGGGGACAGGGAAATACGCAGTATTTT.

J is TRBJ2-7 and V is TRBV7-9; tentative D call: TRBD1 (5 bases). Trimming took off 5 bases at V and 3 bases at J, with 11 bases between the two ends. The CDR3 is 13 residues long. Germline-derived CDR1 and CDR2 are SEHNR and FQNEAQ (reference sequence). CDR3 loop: CASSDDSDYEQYF. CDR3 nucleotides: TGTGCCAGCAGCGACGACAGCGACTACGAGCAGTACTTC.

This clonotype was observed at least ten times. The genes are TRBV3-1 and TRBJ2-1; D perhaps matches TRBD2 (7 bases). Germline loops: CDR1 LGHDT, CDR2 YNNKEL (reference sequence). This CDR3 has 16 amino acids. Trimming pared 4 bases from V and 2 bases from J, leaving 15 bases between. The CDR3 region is CASSLGGAGAYNEQFF. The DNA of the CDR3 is TGTGCCAGCAGCCTTGGGGGGGCGGGAGCCTACAATGAGCAGTTCTTC.

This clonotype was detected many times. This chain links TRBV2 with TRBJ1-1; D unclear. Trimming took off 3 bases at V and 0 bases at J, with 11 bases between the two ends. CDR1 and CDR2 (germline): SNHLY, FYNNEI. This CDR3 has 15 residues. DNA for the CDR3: TGTGCCAGCAGTGATTTCGACACAATGAACACTGAAGCTTTCTTT. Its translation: CASSDFDTMNTEAFF.

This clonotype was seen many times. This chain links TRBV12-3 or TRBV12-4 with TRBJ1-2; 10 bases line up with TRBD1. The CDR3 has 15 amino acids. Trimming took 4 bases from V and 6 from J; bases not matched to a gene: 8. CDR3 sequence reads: CASSYTGTGVDGYTF. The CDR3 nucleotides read TGTGCCAGCAGTTATACCGGGACAGGGGTTGATGGCTACACCTTC.

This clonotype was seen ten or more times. In nucleotides, the CDR3 is TGCAGTGCTGGGACGCACAATCAGCCCCAGCATTTT. The encoded protein is CSAGTHNQPQHF. V and J are TRBV20-1 and TRBJ1-5; D might be TRBD1 (5 bases). The CDR3 is made up of 12 amino acids. Germline loops: CDR1 DFQATT, CDR2 SNEGSKA (reference sequence). With 5 bases removed from V and 3 bases from J, the gap between germline ends came to 8 bases.

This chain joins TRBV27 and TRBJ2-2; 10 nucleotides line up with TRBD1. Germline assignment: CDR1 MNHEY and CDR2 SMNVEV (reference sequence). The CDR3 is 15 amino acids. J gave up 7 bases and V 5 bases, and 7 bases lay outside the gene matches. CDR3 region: CASSLRQGAGGELFF. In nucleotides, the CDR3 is TGTGCCAGCAGTCTACGACAGGGGGCGGGCGGGGAGCTGTTTTTT.

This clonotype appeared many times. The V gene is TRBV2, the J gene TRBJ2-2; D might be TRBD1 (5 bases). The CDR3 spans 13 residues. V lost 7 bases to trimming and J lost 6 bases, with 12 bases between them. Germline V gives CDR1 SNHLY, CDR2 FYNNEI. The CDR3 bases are TGTGCCAGCACTCAGACAGCTGCCGGGGAGCTGTTTTTT. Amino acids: CASTQTAAGELFF.

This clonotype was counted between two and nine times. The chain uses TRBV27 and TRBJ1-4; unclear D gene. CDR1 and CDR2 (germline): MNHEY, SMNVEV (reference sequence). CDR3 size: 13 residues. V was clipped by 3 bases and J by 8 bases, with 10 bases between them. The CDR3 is CASSFSMGEKLFF. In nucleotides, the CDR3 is TGTGCCAGCAGTTTCTCTATGGGGGAAAAACTGTTTTTT.

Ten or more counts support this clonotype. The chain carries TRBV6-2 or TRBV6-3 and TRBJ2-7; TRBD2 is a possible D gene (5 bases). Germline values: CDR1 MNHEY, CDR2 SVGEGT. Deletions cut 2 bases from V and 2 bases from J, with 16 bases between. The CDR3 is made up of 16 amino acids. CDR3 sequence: CASSYTSGLPTYEQYF. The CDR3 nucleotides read TGTGCCAGCAGTTACACCTCAGGACTCCCCACCTACGAGCAGTACTTC.